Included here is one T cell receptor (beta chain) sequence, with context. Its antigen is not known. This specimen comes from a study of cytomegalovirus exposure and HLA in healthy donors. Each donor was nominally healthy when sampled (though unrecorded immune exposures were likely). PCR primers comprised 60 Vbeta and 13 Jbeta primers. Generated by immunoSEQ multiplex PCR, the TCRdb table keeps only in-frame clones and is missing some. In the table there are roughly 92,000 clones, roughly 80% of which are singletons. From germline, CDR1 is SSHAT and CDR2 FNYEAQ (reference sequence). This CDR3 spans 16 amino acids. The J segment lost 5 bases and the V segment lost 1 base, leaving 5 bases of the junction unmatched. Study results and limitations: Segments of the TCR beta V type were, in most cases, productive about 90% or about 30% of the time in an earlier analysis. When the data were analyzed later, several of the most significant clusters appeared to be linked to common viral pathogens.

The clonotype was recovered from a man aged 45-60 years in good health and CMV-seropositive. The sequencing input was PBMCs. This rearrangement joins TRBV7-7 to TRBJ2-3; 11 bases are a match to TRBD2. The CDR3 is CASSLGLAGGVDTQYF. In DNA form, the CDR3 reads TGTGCCAGCAGCTTAGGGCTAGCGGGAGGTGTAGATACGCAGTATTTT.